Listed below are T cell receptor beta chains from one sample, sequenced in a study of blood T cells in healthy people across ages. MiXCR, applied by TCRdb to the 5' RACE reads, yields one record per CDR3 protein. The sample has about 1.7 million distinct CDR3 sequences; about 30% are singletons. What was sequenced was blood. These receptors were taken from a woman in her 30s in good health. The CDR3 runs from the conserved cysteine through the conserved F or W. D genes are given only for firm matches. Clone size is not always given. Where it is, it says once, few, many or a class for expanded clones.

cdr3_nt,cdr3_aa,d_call,clone_size,v_call,j_call
TGTGCCAGCAGTTACTCCGGGGCCTCCAGGGGATCCTACGAGCAGTACTTC,CASSYSGASRGSYEQYF,NA,many,TRBV6-6,TRBJ2-7
TGCGCCAGCAGACCGAGCTGGGCTGGGGCCAACGTCCTGACTTTC,CASRPSWAGANVLTF,NA,many,TRBV4-3,TRBJ2-6
TGTGCCAGCAGCCAGCTCCGTGAGCAGTTCTTC,CASSQLREQFF,NA,many,TRBV3-1,TRBJ2-1
TGTGCCAGCTCACCGGACCCTGGTAGCGAGCAGTACTTC,CASSPDPGSEQYF,NA,once,TRBV18,TRBJ2-7
TGTGCCAGCAGCTTGCCAAGCGGAAGCACAGATACGCAGTATTTT,CASSLPSGSTDTQYF,NA,many,TRBV5-1,TRBJ2-3
TGTGCCAGCACAATAGGGGTTAGAGACACTGAAGCTTTCTTT,CASTIGVRDTEAFF,NA,NA,TRBV12-3/TRBV12-4,TRBJ1-1
TGTGCCAGCAGGCCTACCTTGGGCGCGTCGCAGGATACGCAGTATTTT,CASRPTLGASQDTQYF,NA,few,TRBV7-2,TRBJ2-3
TGCGCCAGCAGCACTACCGCGGGGGCTCCTAGTGTAGAGCAGTTCTTC,CASSTTAGAPSVEQFF,NA,NA,TRBV5-1,TRBJ2-1
TGTGCCAGCAGCTCGCCCGACACTGAGCAGTTCTTC,CASSSPDTEQFF,NA,NA,TRBV6-2/TRBV6-3,TRBJ2-1
TGTGCCAGCAGCTTAGATAGTGTGGGGGACAGCACAGATACGCAGTATTTT,CASSLDSVGDSTDTQYF,NA,NA,TRBV7-9,TRBJ2-3
TGTGCCACTAGGGGAGGATCCAATCAGCCCCAGCATTTT,CATRGGSNQPQHF,NA,NA,TRBV24-1,TRBJ1-5
TGTGCCATCGGCCCTCTAGCGGGGTCAGATACGCAGTATTTT,CAIGPLAGSDTQYF,TRBD2,NA,TRBV10-3,TRBJ2-3
TGCAGCGTTCCGGGACAGGAGCGATCACCCCTCCACTTT,CSVPGQERSPLHF,TRBD1,once,TRBV29-1,TRBJ1-6
TGCAGCGTTGTTCGAGGCCCGCGGGAGCAGTACTTC,CSVVRGPREQYF,TRBD2,NA,TRBV29-1,TRBJ2-4
TGCAGTGCCCCCTGGGACAGGAGCTCCTACGAGCAGTACTTC,CSAPWDRSSYEQYF,TRBD1,NA,TRBV20-1,TRBJ2-7
TGCAGCGTTGAAGATACGGGGACAGGGCGCTACGAGCAGTACTTC,CSVEDTGTGRYEQYF,TRBD1,many,TRBV29-1,TRBJ2-7
TGTGCCAGCAGATCGCTAGGATACGAGCAGTACTTC,CASRSLGYEQYF,NA,NA,TRBV12-3/TRBV12-4,TRBJ2-7
TGTGCCAGCAGTTACTCGGCAGAAAGGACAGATACGCAGTATTTT,CASSYSAERTDTQYF,NA,few,TRBV6-5,TRBJ2-3
TGCAGTGCCCGGACTAGCGGATTCCAAGAGACCCAGTACTTC,CSARTSGFQETQYF,TRBD2,NA,TRBV20-1,TRBJ2-5
TGTGCCAGCAGTGAGAGGGCCTTTTACCCTAACTATGGCTACACCTTC,CASSERAFYPNYGYTF,NA,NA,TRBV6-4,TRBJ1-2
TGTGCCAGCACCCTACGGGGGCTCTCCTACGAGCAGTACTTC,CASTLRGLSYEQYF,NA,few,TRBV12-3/TRBV12-4,TRBJ2-7
TGTGCCAGCAGTTTAAGGGACGGGAATGAGCAGTTCTTC,CASSLRDGNEQFF,NA,NA,TRBV27,TRBJ2-1
TGTGCCAGCAGCTTGGGACTAGCGGGGGGTACACAGTTCTTC,CASSLGLAGGTQFF,TRBD2,once,TRBV5-5,TRBJ2-1
TGTGCCAGCAGCCTCGGCGCTGAGCCAAATAATGAAAAACTGTTTTTT,CASSLGAEPNNEKLFF,NA,NA,TRBV7-2,TRBJ1-4
TGTGCCAGCAGTGGTGAGGGGAACGGACGGGGTGGCTACACCTTC,CASSGEGNGRGGYTF,NA,NA,TRBV2,TRBJ1-2
TGTGCCAGCAGCCATCCGGGACAGGGGTCGGTCTTC,CASSHPGQGSVF,TRBD1,NA,TRBV28,TRBJ2-4
TGTGCCAGCAGTGATTGGGGGCAAGTCACAGATACGCAGTATTTT,CASSDWGQVTDTQYF,NA,NA,TRBV2,TRBJ2-3
TGTGCCAGCAGGGGGAGGGACAGCCCCGGGGAGCTGTTTTTT,CASRGRDSPGELFF,NA,NA,TRBV6-5,TRBJ2-2
TGCGCCAGCAGCCAAGGTTCGACCGCCCGGTTTGAAAAACTGTTTTTT,CASSQGSTARFEKLFF,NA,few,TRBV4-1,TRBJ1-4
TGCGCCAGCAGCTCGTCCGGGACTAGCTTCTATGAGCAGTACTTC,CASSSSGTSFYEQYF,TRBD2,NA,TRBV5-1,TRBJ2-5
TGTGCCAGCAGGCCCGCCGGGACAGGGTACCACGAGCAGTACTTC,CASRPAGTGYHEQYF,TRBD1,few,TRBV12-3/TRBV12-4,TRBJ2-7
TGCAGTGCTAGAGATGAATTGGGTAGGTCCTACAATGAGCAGTTCTTC,CSARDELGRSYNEQFF,NA,many,TRBV20-1,TRBJ2-1
TGCAGCGCCGGAGGACGAGCAAATGAAAAACTGTTTTTT,CSAGGRANEKLFF,NA,many,TRBV29-1,TRBJ1-4
TGTGCCAGCAGCTACGGGGCTGTCACGAACACCGGGGAGCTGTTTTTT,CASSYGAVTNTGELFF,NA,NA,TRBV5-6,TRBJ2-2
TGTGCCGGCAGGCGGGGACAGGGGAGTGAAAAACTGTTTTTT,CAGRRGQGSEKLFF,TRBD1,NA,TRBV7-2,TRBJ1-4
TGTGCCAACAGTCACCGGGGCGAGAGGAGCACAGATACGCAGTATTTT,CANSHRGERSTDTQYF,NA,few,TRBV12-3/TRBV12-4,TRBJ2-3
TGTGCCACCGGCAGAGACACTGCCAGGGTCAGATCCTACGAGCAGTACTTC,CATGRDTARVRSYEQYF,NA,few,TRBV15,TRBJ2-7
TGCGCCAGCAGCCAAGATCGACGGCCCTCAGGCGATGAGCAGTTCTTC,CASSQDRRPSGDEQFF,NA,few,TRBV4-1,TRBJ2-1
TGTGCCAGCAGCTTATCTGCCAGGCTCTCCTACGAGCAGTACTTC,CASSLSARLSYEQYF,NA,NA,TRBV7-8,TRBJ2-7
TGTGCCATCAGTGACCCTGTGCAGGCCTCCGAGCAGTACTTC,CAISDPVQASEQYF,NA,many,TRBV10-3,TRBJ2-7
TGTGCCACCAGCAGAGGCGTGAAGGGGGGTCGGTATGACTACACCTTC,CATSRGVKGGRYDYTF,NA,NA,TRBV15,TRBJ1-2
TGTGCCAGCAGGGAGACAGCCGGGCGGCAGTACTTC,CASRETAGRQYF,NA,many,TRBV12-3/TRBV12-4,TRBJ2-7
TGTGCCAGCAGTTTAGCGGGGGGTCAAGGGACCCAGTACTTC,CASSLAGGQGTQYF,TRBD2,few,TRBV2,TRBJ2-5
TGTGCCACCAGCGAGCAGGGACAGCCGGACGGCTACACCTTC,CATSEQGQPDGYTF,TRBD1,NA,TRBV24-1,TRBJ1-2
TGTGCCAGCAGCCCCTCGGGACTGGAAACCACAGATACGCAGTATTTT,CASSPSGLETTDTQYF,NA,NA,TRBV4-2,TRBJ2-3
TGCAGTGCTAGGGAATACAGTCTAGCGGCCTACAATGAGCAGTTCTTC,CSAREYSLAAYNEQFF,TRBD2,few,TRBV20-1,TRBJ2-1
TGTGCCAGCAGCCCAATTGGGGGAAACACTGAAGCTTTCTTT,CASSPIGGNTEAFF,NA,once,TRBV7-7,TRBJ1-1
TGTGCCAGCAGTTTAGGTAGGGCTGGCGATGAGCAGTTCTTC,CASSLGRAGDEQFF,NA,few,TRBV27,TRBJ2-1
TGTGCCACCAGTGGGCTACAGGGGACAACTTTCTTT,CATSGLQGTTFF,TRBD1,NA,TRBV24-1,TRBJ1-1
TGTGCCAGCAGCTCTACGGGCAGGGGGAGCACTGAAGCTTTCTTT,CASSSTGRGSTEAFF,TRBD1,NA,TRBV14,TRBJ1-1
TGTGCCATCAGTGAGTCAGCGGGGGGGTCCAAGTTCTTC,CAISESAGGSKFF,TRBD2,NA,TRBV10-3,TRBJ2-1
TGTGCCAGCAGAGGTACGGGGGTGATCACAGATACGCAGTATTTT,CASRGTGVITDTQYF,NA,few,TRBV27,TRBJ2-3
TGTGCCAGCAGCTTAGTTGGGGAGCTGGGTCAGCCCCAGCATTTT,CASSLVGELGQPQHF,NA,few,TRBV7-6,TRBJ1-5
TGTGCCAGCAGCGCTACAGGGGGCGCAGATACGCAGTATTTT,CASSATGGADTQYF,TRBD1,many,TRBV5-5,TRBJ2-3
TGTGCCAGCAGCTTAGGGGGAGGGATTGATGAAAAACTGTTTTTT,CASSLGGGIDEKLFF,NA,NA,TRBV7-2,TRBJ1-4
TGCAGCGTTTGTGGGACCCTTTCCTACGAGCAGTACTTC,CSVCGTLSYEQYF,NA,many,TRBV29-1,TRBJ2-7
TGTGCCTGCAGCTTGGGGGACAGGTCTTTCTATGGCTACACCTTC,CACSLGDRSFYGYTF,TRBD1,few,TRBV7-2,TRBJ1-2
TGCAGTGCTAGTTTGTCGGCGGGGACCGGCGGCTACACCTTC,CSASLSAGTGGYTF,NA,many,TRBV20-1,TRBJ1-2
TGTGCCAGCAGTGAACCGGGACAGGGGACCACCGGGGAGCTGTTTTTT,CASSEPGQGTTGELFF,TRBD1,NA,TRBV25-1,TRBJ2-2
TGCGCCTGCAGCCAATCGCGGAGCACAGATACGCAGTATTTT,CACSQSRSTDTQYF,NA,NA,TRBV4-3,TRBJ2-3